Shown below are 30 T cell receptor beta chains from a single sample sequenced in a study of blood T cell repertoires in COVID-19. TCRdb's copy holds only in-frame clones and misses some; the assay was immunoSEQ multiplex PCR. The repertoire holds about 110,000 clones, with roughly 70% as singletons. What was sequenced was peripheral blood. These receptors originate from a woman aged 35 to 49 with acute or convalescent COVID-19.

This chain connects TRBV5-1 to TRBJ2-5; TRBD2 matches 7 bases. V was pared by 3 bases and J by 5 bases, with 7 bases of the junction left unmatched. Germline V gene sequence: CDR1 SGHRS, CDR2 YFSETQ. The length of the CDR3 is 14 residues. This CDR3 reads CASSYSSGGETQYF. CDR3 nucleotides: TGCGCCAGCAGCTATTCTAGCGGCGGGGAGACCCAGTACTTC. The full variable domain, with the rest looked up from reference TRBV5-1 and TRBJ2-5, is KAGVTQTPRYLIKTRGQQVTLSCSPISGHRSVSWYQQTPGQGLQFLFEYFSETQRNKGNFPGRFSGRQFSNSRSEMNVSTLELGDSALYLCASSYSSGGETQYFGPGTRLLVL.

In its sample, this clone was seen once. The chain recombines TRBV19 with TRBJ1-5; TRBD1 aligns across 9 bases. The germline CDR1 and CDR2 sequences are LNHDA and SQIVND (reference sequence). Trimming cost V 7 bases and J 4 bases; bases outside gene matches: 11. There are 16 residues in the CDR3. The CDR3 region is CASTGGGQGRNQPQHF. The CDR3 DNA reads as TGTGCCAGTACTGGGGGGGGACAGGGAAGGAATCAGCCCCAGCATTTT.

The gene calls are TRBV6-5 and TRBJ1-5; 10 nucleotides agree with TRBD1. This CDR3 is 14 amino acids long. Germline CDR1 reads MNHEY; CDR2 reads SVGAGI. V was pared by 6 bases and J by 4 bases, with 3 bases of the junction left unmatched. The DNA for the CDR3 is TGTGCCAGCAGCTTGGGACAGGGGAATCAGCCCCAGCATTTT. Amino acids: CASSLGQGNQPQHF.

As DNA, the CDR3 is TGTGCCAGCAGTTCTCAGTCCAGCGGGGGGGGCCGAGGCACAGATACGCAGTATTTT. This sequence encodes CASSSQSSGGGRGTDTQYF. The chain combines TRBV28 with TRBJ2-3; TRBD2 matches 10 bases. Germline CDR1 and CDR2: MDHEN and SYDVKM. This CDR3 comprises 19 residues. V shed 4 bases and J 1 base; nucleotides not matched to a gene: 14.

CDR3 in amino acids: CASSLNGPTEAFF. CDR3 coding DNA: TGCGCCAGCAGCTTGAACGGTCCCACTGAAGCTTTCTTT. The chain combines TRBV5-1 with TRBJ1-1; no clear D. Germline CDR1 SGHRS, CDR2 YFSETQ. CDR3 size: 13 residues. V gave up 1 base and J gave up 4 bases, with 8 bases separating them.

The chain's CDR3 is CASPRILAKNIQYF. The CDR3 DNA sequence: TGTGCCAGTCCGAGGATTCTAGCCAAAAACATTCAGTACTTC. The chain recombines TRBV19 with TRBJ2-4; no clear D gene. This CDR3 region has 14 residues. CDR1 and CDR2 from the germline V gene are LNHDA and SQIVND (reference sequence). Trimming pared 8 bases from V and 0 bases from J, leaving 11 bases between.

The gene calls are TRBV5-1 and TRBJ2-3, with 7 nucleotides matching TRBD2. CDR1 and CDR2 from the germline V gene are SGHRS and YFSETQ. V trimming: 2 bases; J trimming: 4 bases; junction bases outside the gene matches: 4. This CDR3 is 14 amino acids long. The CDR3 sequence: CASSLAGRADTQYF. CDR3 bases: TGCGCCAGCAGCTTAGCGGGGAGGGCAGATACGCAGTATTTT.

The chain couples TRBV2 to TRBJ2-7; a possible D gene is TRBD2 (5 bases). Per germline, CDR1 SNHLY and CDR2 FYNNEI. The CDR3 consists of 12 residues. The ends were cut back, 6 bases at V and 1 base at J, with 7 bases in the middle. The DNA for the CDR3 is TGTGCCAGCAGGAGGAGGTCCTACGAGCAGTACTTC. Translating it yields CASRRRSYEQYF.

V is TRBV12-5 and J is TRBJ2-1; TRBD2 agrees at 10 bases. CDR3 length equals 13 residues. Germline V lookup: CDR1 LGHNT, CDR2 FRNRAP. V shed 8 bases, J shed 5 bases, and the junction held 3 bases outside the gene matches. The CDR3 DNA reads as TGTGCTAGTAAAAGCGGGGGGGACAATGAGCAGTTCTTC. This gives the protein CASKSGGDNEQFF.

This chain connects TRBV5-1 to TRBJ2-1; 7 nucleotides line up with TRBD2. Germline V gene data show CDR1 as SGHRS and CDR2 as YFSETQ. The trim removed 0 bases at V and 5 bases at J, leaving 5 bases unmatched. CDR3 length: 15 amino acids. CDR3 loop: CASSLAGGGNNEQFF. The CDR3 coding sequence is TGCGCCAGCAGCTTGGCCGGGGGAGGGAACAATGAGCAGTTCTTC.

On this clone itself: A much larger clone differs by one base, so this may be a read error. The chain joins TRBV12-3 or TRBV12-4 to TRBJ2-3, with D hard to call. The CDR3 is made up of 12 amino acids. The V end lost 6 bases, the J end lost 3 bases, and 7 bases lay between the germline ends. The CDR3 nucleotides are TGTGCCAGCAGCCCCGTGACAGATACGCAGTATTTT. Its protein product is CASSPVTDTQYF.

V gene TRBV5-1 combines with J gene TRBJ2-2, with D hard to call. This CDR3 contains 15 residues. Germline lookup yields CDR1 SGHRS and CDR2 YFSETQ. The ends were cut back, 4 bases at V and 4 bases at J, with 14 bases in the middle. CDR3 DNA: TGCGCCAGCAGCCTTCAAGTAACGGGCACCGGGGAGCTGTTTTTT. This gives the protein CASSLQVTGTGELFF.

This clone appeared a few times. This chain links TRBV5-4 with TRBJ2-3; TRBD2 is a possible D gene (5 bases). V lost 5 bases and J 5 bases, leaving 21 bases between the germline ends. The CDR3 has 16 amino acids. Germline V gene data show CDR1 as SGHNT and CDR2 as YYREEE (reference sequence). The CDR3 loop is CASSSKSDGVVDTQYF. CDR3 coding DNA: TGTGCCAGCAGTTCAAAATCGGACGGGGTCGTAGATACGCAGTATTTT.

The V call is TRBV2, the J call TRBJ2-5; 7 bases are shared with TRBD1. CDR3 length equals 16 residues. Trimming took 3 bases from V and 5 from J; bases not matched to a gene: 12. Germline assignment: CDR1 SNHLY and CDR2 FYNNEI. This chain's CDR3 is CASSDYDKTGIETQYF. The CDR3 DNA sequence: TGTGCCAGCAGTGATTACGATAAGACAGGGATTGAGACCCAGTACTTC.

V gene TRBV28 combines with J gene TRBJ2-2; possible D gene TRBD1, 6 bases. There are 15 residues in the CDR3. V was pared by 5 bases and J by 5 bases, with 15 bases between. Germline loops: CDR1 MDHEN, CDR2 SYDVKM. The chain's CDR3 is CASSRDTLGTGELFF. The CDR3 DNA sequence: TGTGCCAGCAGTCGGGACACCCTTGGGACCGGGGAGCTGTTTTTT.

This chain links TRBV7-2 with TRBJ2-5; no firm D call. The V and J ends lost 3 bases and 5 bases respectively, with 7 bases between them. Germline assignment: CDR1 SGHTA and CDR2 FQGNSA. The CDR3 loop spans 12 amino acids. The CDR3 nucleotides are TGTGCCAGCAGCTTTCCCGGGGAGACCCAGTACTTC. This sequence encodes CASSFPGETQYF.

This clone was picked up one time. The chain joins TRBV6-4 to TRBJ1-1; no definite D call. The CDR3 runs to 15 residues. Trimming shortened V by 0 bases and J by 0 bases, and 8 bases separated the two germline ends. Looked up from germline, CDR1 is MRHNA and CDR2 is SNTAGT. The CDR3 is CASSDSAGMNTEAFF. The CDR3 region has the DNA TGTGCCAGCAGTGACTCGGCAGGAATGAACACTGAAGCTTTCTTT.

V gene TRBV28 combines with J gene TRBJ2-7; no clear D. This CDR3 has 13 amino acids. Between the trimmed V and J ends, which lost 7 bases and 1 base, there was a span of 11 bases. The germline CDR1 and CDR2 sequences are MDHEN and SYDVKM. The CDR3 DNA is TGTGCCAGCAAAGTGAGTTTGTCCTACGAGCAGTACTTC. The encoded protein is CASKVSLSYEQYF. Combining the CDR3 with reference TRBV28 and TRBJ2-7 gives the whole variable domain DVKVTQSSRYLVKRTGEKVFLECVQDMDHENMFWYRQDPGLGLRLIYFSYDVKMKEKGDIPEGYSVSREKKERFSLILESASTNQTSMYLCASKVSLSYEQYFGPGTRLTVT.

CDR3 sequence reads: CASSQELAGDSYEQYF. The CDR3 DNA reads as TGTGCCAGCAGCCAAGAATTAGCGGGGGATTCCTACGAGCAGTACTTC. This chain uses TRBV4-2 with TRBJ2-7; 9 bases are shared with TRBD2. This CDR3 contains 16 residues. Germline V CDR1 and CDR2: LGHNA, YNFKEQ. With V trimmed by 0 bases and J by 1 base, 4 bases remained unmatched.

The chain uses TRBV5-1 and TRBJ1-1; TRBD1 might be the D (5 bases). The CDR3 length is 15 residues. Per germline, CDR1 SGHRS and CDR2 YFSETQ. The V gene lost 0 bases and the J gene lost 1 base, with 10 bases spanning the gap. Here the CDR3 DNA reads TGCGCCAGCAGCTTGGGCGGGGCTCCGAACACTGAAGCTTTCTTT. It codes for CASSLGGAPNTEAFF.

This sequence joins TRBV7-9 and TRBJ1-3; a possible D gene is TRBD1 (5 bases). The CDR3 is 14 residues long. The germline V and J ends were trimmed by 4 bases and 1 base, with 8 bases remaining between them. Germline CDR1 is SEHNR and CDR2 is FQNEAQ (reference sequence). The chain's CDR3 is CASSSTASGNTIYF. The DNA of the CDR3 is TGTGCCAGCAGCTCGACAGCTTCTGGAAACACCATATATTTT.

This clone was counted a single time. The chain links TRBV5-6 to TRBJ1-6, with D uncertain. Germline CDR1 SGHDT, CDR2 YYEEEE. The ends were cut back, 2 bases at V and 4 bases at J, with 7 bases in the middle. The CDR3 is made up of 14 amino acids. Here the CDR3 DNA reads TGTGCCAGCAGCTTAAGGGAGTATAATTCACCCCTCCACTTT. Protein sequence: CASSLREYNSPLHF.

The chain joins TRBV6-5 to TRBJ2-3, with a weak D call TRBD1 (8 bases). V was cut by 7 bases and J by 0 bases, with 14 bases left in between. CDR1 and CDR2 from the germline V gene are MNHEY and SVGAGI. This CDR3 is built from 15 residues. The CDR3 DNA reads TGTGCCAGCAAGATACAGGGGGGGAGCACAGATACGCAGTATTTT. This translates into CASKIQGGSTDTQYF.

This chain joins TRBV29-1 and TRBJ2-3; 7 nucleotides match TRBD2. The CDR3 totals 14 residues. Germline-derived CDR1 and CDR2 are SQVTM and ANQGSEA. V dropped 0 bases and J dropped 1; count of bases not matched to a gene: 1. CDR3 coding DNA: TGCAGCGTTGAAGAGGGGGGGGGCACAGATACGCAGTATTTT. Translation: CSVEEGGGTDTQYF.

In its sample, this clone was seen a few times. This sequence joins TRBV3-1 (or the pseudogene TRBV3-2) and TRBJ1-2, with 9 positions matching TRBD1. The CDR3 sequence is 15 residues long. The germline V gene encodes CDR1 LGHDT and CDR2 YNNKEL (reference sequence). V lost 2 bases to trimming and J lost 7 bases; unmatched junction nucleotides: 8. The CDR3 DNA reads TGTGCCAGCAGCCAACTAACAGGGGGCAAGGGTGGCTACACCTTC. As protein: CASSQLTGGKGGYTF.

The CDR3, as DNA: TGTGCCAGCAGCAAAGGGAACAGAGGGACTAATGAAAAACTGTTTTTT. Amino acid sequence: CASSKGNRGTNEKLFF. The chain carries TRBV21-1 and TRBJ1-4. TRBV21-1 is classified as a pseudogene. The CDR3 loop spans 16 amino acids.

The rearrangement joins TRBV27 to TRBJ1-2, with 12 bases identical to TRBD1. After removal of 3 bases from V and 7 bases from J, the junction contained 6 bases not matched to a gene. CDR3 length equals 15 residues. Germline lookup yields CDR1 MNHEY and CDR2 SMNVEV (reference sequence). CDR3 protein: CASSFMGQGARGYTF. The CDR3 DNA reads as TGTGCCAGCAGTTTTATGGGACAGGGGGCGCGTGGCTACACCTTC.

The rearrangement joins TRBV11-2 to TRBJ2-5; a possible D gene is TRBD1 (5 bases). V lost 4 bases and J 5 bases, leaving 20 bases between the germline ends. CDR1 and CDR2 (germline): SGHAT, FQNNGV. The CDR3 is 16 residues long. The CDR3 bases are TGTGCCAGCAGCTCCCCTGGGGCAGGATTTCAGGAGACCCAGTACTTC. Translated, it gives CASSSPGAGFQETQYF. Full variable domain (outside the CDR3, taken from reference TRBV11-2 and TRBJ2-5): EAGVAQSPRYKIIEKRQSVAFWCNPISGHATLYWYQQILGQGPKLLIQFQNNGVVDDSQLPKDRFSAERLKGVDSTLKIQPAKLEDSAVYLCASSSPGAGFQETQYFGPGTRLLVL.

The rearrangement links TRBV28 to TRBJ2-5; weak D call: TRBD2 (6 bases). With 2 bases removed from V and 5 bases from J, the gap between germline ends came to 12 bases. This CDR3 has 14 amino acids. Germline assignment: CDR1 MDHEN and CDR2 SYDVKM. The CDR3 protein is CASSLEGRRETQYF. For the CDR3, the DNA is TGTGCCAGCAGTTTAGAGGGGAGGAGGGAGACCCAGTACTTC.

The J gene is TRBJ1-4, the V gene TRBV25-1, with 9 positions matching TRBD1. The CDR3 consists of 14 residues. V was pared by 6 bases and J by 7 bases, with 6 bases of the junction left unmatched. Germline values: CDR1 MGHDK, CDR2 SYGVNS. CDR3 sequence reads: CASRLGQGTEKLFF. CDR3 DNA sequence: TGTGCCAGCAGATTGGGACAGGGTACTGAAAAACTGTTTTTT.